This T cell receptor (beta chain) emerged from a study of OX40 agonist ivuxolimab in advanced cancers. Sequencing was performed with immunoSEQ multiplex PCR; in TCRdb, only in-frame clones are kept and a portion is missing. Of some 46,000 clones in the sample, 70% to 90% were seen once. The CDR3 is 13 amino acids. Looked up from germline, CDR1 is SGHDT and CDR2 is YYEEEE. V shed 0 bases and J shed 2 bases, with 5 bases lying between them. The source was CD4+ or CD8+ T cells sorted from blood, collected in a trial of the OX40 agonist ivuxolimab. This sequence was found in an adult with an advanced solid tumor such as melanoma, head and neck, liver or kidney cancer. This chain joins TRBV5-6 and TRBJ2-5, with D hard to call. The CDR3 is CASSLGPQETQYF. The CDR3, as DNA: TGTGCCAGCAGCTTGGGACCGCAAGAGACCCAGTACTTC.